This T cell receptor beta chain came from a study of CD8 T cells in ankylosing spondylitis (dated by TCRdb to about 2017). At the level of the whole study: The study profiled T cell receptor beta repertoires in healthy donors and ankylosing spondylitis patients to find disease-linked TCR variants. The full study cohort was made up of 25 ankylosing spondylitis patients and over 90 healthy donors. Peripheral blood samples were taken, and synovial fluid was additionally collected from ankylosing spondylitis patients. Here is what the overall study found, with its caveats: Some TCR beta motif variants had previously been reported in synovial fluid and blood of reactive arthritis patients, which suggested common disease-initiation mechanisms. The disease-linked clones had a CD8+ phenotype and were found at relatively low frequencies in peripheral blood. The disease-linked clones were reported to be significantly enriched in matched synovial fluid samples from ankylosing spondylitis patients. Blood from ankylosing spondylitis patients appeared to be characterized by a TCR beta motif composed of several highly homologous amino acid variants.

Concerning this clonotype: It has no known antigen specificity. There are no base qualities to consult, and no much larger clone falls within one base.

Sequencer: Illumina HiSeq 2500. Quantitative 5'-RACE with molecular barcodes was the method used to prepare the TCR beta libraries. The source study handled its data this way. A new computational method, built on a probabilistic model of VDJ rearrangement, was used to identify disease-linked TCR variants. TCRdb reran the public reads through fastp at Q25 and MiXCR, keeping productive beta chains. Entries that share a CDR3 protein sequence are merged under the most common genes and DNA. These V and J calls derive from TCRdb rather than the authors' analysis. This sample holds 200,000 to 250,000 distinct CDR3 sequences; about 6.7% were observed only once. The top ten hold more than 13% of the sample. Per the germline V gene (reference sequence), SGHNT is the CDR1 and YYREEE is the CDR2. Including cysteine and phenylalanine, the CDR3 has 15 amino acids. Of all the DNA, just the CDR3 is kept, 45 bases in frame from base 1. Between the V and J ends, shortened by 1 base and 1 base respectively, the junction contains 11 bases.

The V and J segments used are TRBV5-4 and TRBJ1-1; no D gene call is confident. The sequence was collected from a male donor with ankylosing spondylitis. Sequenced input: blood, either unsorted or a sorted T cell fraction (not recorded which). This receptor has the CDR3 CASSLLPRRNTEAFF. The DNA reads TGTGCCAGCAGCTTGTTGCCCCGGAGGAACACTGAAGCTTTCTTT.